The 23 T cell receptor beta chains reported below all come from one sample, sequenced in a study of T-cell memory formation after mild COVID-19. In TCRdb, the 5' RACE reads were re-called with MiXCR into one record per CDR3 protein. Of about half a million distinct CDR3 sequences listed, 18% are singletons. Sequences were obtained from PBMCs or a T cell subset sorted from them (not recorded which). Receptors originate from an adult woman who had mild COVID-19 (a few samples of this study predate the infection). Cell type and time point are not known.

This clonotype was found a few times. V gene TRBV18 combines with J gene TRBJ2-1; 11 positions match TRBD2. Looked up from germline, CDR1 is KGHSH and CDR2 is LQKENI. The CDR3 spans 19 residues. After removal of 1 base from V and 0 bases from J, the junction contained 8 bases not matched to a gene. The CDR3 DNA sequence: TGTGCCAGCTCACCACTCCCCCTAGCGGGGGGCAGCTCCTACAATGAGCAGTTCTTC. As protein: CASSPLPLAGGSSYNEQFF.

There are a few counts of this clonotype. This chain connects TRBV7-2 to TRBJ2-6, with a weak D call TRBD2 (5 bases). Germline lookup yields CDR1 SGHTA and CDR2 FQGNSA. V was cut by 1 base and J by 0 bases, with 7 bases left in between. The CDR3 is 16 amino acids. CDR3: CASSLEGSSGANVLTF. Here the CDR3 DNA reads TGTGCCAGCAGCTTAGAAGGGAGCTCTGGGGCCAACGTCCTGACTTTC.

The V call is TRBV29-1, the J call TRBJ2-7; the D gene is possibly TRBD1 (6 bases). V gave up 4 bases and J gave up 6 bases, with 10 bases separating them. Germline CDR1 and CDR2: SQVTM and ANQGSEA. The CDR3 has 11 residues. CDR3 loop: CSVGWDIEQYF. In nucleotides, the CDR3 is TGCAGCGTTGGTTGGGACATCGAGCAGTACTTC.

This clonotype was counted ten times or more. The V gene is TRBV27, the J gene TRBJ1-5; D is uncertain. The CDR3 length is 15 residues. The V end was cut by 5 bases, the J end by 0 bases, with 11 bases between. Germline V gene sequence: CDR1 MNHEY, CDR2 SMNVEV (reference sequence). The CDR3 protein is CASSPGPFSNQPQHF. CDR3 sequence (DNA): TGTGCCAGCAGTCCAGGACCTTTTAGCAATCAGCCCCAGCATTTT.

In its sample, this clonotype was seen a few times. The V gene is TRBV29-1, the J gene TRBJ1-1; tentative D call: TRBD1 (6 bases). The V gene lost 8 bases and the J gene lost 8 bases, with 18 bases spanning the gap. Germline values: CDR1 SQVTM, CDR2 ANQGSEA. This CDR3 is built from 12 residues. For the CDR3, the DNA is TGCAGCTCCCCGGGGGACAACCTGGAAGCTTTCTTT. This gives the protein CSSPGDNLEAFF.

The chain uses TRBV18 and TRBJ1-1; a possible D gene is TRBD1 (5 bases). Germline V lookup: CDR1 KGHSH, CDR2 LQKENI. This CDR3 is 14 amino acids long. The V and J ends lost 1 base and 4 bases respectively, with 10 bases between them. CDR3 nucleotides: TGTGCCAGCTCACCACAGGGGTGGGGCACTGAAGCTTTCTTT. Its protein is CASSPQGWGTEAFF.

This clonotype has ten or more counts. The J gene is TRBJ2-1, the V gene TRBV4-1, with TRBD2 identical over 10 bases. The junction had 11 bases not matched to a gene; V was cut back by 3 bases and J by 12 bases. Looked up from germline, CDR1 is MGHRA and CDR2 is YSYEKL. This CDR3 region has 15 residues. The CDR3 region is CASSHTSGEKVGQFF. CDR3 DNA sequence: TGCGCCAGCAGCCACACTAGCGGGGAAAAGGTTGGGCAGTTCTTC.

This clonotype occurred once. The gene calls are TRBV7-6 and TRBJ2-1, with D tentatively TRBD1 (6 bases). Germline CDR1 is SGHVS and CDR2 is FNYEAQ. The CDR3 length is 13 residues. With 4 bases removed from V and 8 bases from J, the gap between germline ends came to 12 bases. Written as DNA, the CDR3 is TGTGCCAGCAGCTCAGGGGAAAGCGATGAGCAGTTCTTC. Translated: CASSSGESDEQFF. Looking up the rest from reference TRBV7-6 and TRBJ2-1 gives the full variable domain: GAGVSQSPRYKVTKRGQDVALRCDPISGHVSLYWYRQALGQGPEFLTYFNYEAQQDKSGLPNDRFSAERPEGSISTLTIQRTEQRDSAMYRCASSSGESDEQFFGPGTRLTVL.

V gene TRBV5-1 combines with J gene TRBJ2-2, with D unresolved. Germline V CDR1 and CDR2: SGHRS, YFSETQ. This CDR3 has 13 residues. The ends were cut back, 4 bases at V and 8 bases at J, with 12 bases in the middle. The CDR3 loop is CASSPLKGGELFF. In nucleotides, the CDR3 is TGCGCCAGCAGCCCTCTTAAGGGTGGGGAGCTGTTTTTT.

This clonotype was counted a few times. V is TRBV30 and J is TRBJ2-7, with D possibly TRBD1 on 5 matching bases. V lost 5 bases and J 4 bases, leaving 9 bases between the germline ends. Germline values: CDR1 GTSNPN, CDR2 SVGIG (reference sequence). This CDR3 region has 11 residues. CDR3 loop: CAWDRSYEQYF. CDR3 DNA sequence: TGTGCCTGGGACAGAAGTTACGAGCAGTACTTC.

V is TRBV11-2 and J is TRBJ1-6, with D perhaps TRBD1 (5 bases). The CDR3 spans 14 residues. Germline lookup yields CDR1 SGHAT and CDR2 FQNNGV. V was shortened by 2 bases and J by 7 bases, with 9 bases between the two germline ends. For the CDR3, the DNA is TGTGCCAGCAGCTTATGGCAGGGAAATTCACCCCTCCACTTT. This translates into CASSLWQGNSPLHF.

This clonotype appeared a few times. The V gene is TRBV29-1, the J gene TRBJ2-2; D is uncertain. The ends were cut back, 7 bases at V and 3 bases at J, with 6 bases in the middle. The CDR3 consists of 11 residues. Per the germline V gene, CDR1 is SQVTM and CDR2 is ANQGSEA. CDR3: CSARHTGELFF. The CDR3 region has the DNA TGCAGCGCGAGGCACACCGGGGAGCTGTTTTTT.

The rearrangement links TRBV7-6 to TRBJ2-2; a possible D gene is TRBD2 (6 bases). From germline, CDR1 is SGHVS and CDR2 FNYEAQ. V lost 5 bases, J lost 3 bases, and 16 bases lay in between. CDR3 length: 16 amino acids. The CDR3 bases are TGTGCCAGCAGCCCTCGACTAGTTTCCTACACCGGGGAGCTGTTTTTT. Amino acids: CASSPRLVSYTGELFF.

This clonotype was detected once. The chain carries TRBV5-1 and TRBJ2-1; D is unresolved. Trimming pared 3 bases from V and 8 bases from J, leaving 15 bases between. The length of the CDR3 is 14 residues. In germline, CDR1 is SGHRS, CDR2 YFSETQ. The CDR3, as DNA: TGCGCCAGCAGCTGGTCTGGTTTTCAGGATGAGCAGTTCTTC. Its translation is CASSWSGFQDEQFF. Full variable domain (missing parts from reference TRBV5-1 and TRBJ2-1): KAGVTQTPRYLIKTRGQQVTLSCSPISGHRSVSWYQQTPGQGLQFLFEYFSETQRNKGNFPGRFSGRQFSNSRSEMNVSTLELGDSALYLCASSWSGFQDEQFFGPGTRLTVL.

This clonotype appeared a few times. The chain recombines TRBV7-8 with TRBJ2-1, with a tentative D call TRBD2 (6 bases). V lost 5 bases and J lost 9, with 23 bases in between. The CDR3 sequence is 16 residues long. Germline V gene data show CDR1 as SGHVS and CDR2 as FQNEAQ. The DNA for the CDR3 is TGTGCCAGCAGCCGTAGATGGACTCGCGAGGAGGGTGAGCAGTTCTTC. Residues: CASSRRWTREEGEQFF.

Comment on this clonotype: Its ends do not fully match the called genes, so a read error is possible. The rearrangement uses TRBV5-6 and TRBJ2-3; D is possibly TRBD1 or TRBD2 (5 bases each). CDR3 length: 14 residues. Germline V gene data show CDR1 as SGHDT and CDR2 as YYEEEE. The chain's CDR3 is CASTLRAGLNTQYF. The CDR3 DNA reads as TGTGCCAGCACCTTGAGGGCAGGGCTAAATACGCAGTATTTT.

The CDR3 DNA sequence: TGTGCCAGCTCACCCGGAGCGGGATTCCCCTACGAGCAGTACTTC. Its translation: CASSPGAGFPYEQYF. The chain links TRBV18 to TRBJ2-7; 7 bases fit TRBD2. The CDR3 runs to 15 residues. Trimming took 3 bases from V and 2 from J; bases not matched to a gene: 7. The V gene's germline CDR1 is KGHSH and CDR2 LQKENI.

The rearrangement uses TRBV5-3 and TRBJ2-4; D may be TRBD2 (5 bases). TRBV5-3 counts as an open reading frame of uncertain function. This CDR3 contains 13 residues. The V gene lost 2 bases and the J gene lost 8 bases, with 11 bases spanning the gap. CDR3 nucleotide sequence: TGTGCCAGAAGCTTCCTAGCAAGGTACATTCAGTACTTC. It yields the protein CARSFLARYIQYF.

This rearrangement joins TRBV12-3 or TRBV12-4 to TRBJ2-2; 8 bases align to TRBD1. The CDR3 length is 15 residues. J lost 5 bases, V lost 7 bases, and 9 bases had no gene match. The CDR3 spells CASTLGTGSTGELFF. CDR3 bases: TGTGCCAGCACATTGGGGACAGGCTCAACCGGGGAGCTGTTTTTT.

V usage is TRBV12-3 or TRBV12-4 and J usage is TRBJ2-2; D unresolved. The germline V and J ends were trimmed by 5 bases and 6 bases, with 7 bases remaining between them. The CDR3 runs 12 residues. In DNA form, the CDR3 reads TGTGCCAGCAGTCCCATGGCCGGGGAGCTGTTTTTT. Protein product: CASSPMAGELFF.

V is TRBV30 and J is TRBJ1-1; 7 bases match TRBD1. With 7 bases clipped from V and 0 bases from J, the junction kept 8 bases outside the gene matches. Germline assignment: CDR1 GTSNPN and CDR2 SVGIG (reference sequence). The CDR3 runs to 14 residues. As DNA, the CDR3 is TGTGCCTACCAGACAGGGAACATGAACACTGAAGCTTTCTTT. Its protein product is CAYQTGNMNTEAFF. The full variable domain, rest sourced from reference TRBV30 and TRBJ1-1, is SQTIHQWPATLVQPVGSPLSLECTVEGTSNPNLYWYRQAAGRGLQLLFYSVGIGQISSEVPQNLSASRPQDRQFILSSKKLLLSDSGFYLCAYQTGNMNTEAFFGQGTRLTVV.

This clonotype was counted at least ten times. As DNA, the CDR3 is TGCAGTGCTCAAACACAGGGATATGGCTACACCTTC. Protein product: CSAQTQGYGYTF. The chain carries TRBV20-1 and TRBJ1-2; the D gene is possibly TRBD1 (6 bases). The CDR3 covers 12 residues. Germline values: CDR1 DFQATT, CDR2 SNEGSKA (reference sequence). Deletions cut 5 bases from V and 5 bases from J, with 12 bases between.

CDR3 nucleotide sequence: TGTGCCAGCAGCTTAGTAGGGGGGCTCAACACTGAAGCTTTCTTT. Translating it yields CASSLVGGLNTEAFF. V is TRBV7-9 and J is TRBJ1-1, with a weak D call TRBD1 (6 bases). Germline values: CDR1 SEHNR, CDR2 FQNEAQ (reference sequence). With 1 base removed from V and 2 bases from J, the gap between germline ends came to 11 bases. This CDR3 comprises 15 residues.